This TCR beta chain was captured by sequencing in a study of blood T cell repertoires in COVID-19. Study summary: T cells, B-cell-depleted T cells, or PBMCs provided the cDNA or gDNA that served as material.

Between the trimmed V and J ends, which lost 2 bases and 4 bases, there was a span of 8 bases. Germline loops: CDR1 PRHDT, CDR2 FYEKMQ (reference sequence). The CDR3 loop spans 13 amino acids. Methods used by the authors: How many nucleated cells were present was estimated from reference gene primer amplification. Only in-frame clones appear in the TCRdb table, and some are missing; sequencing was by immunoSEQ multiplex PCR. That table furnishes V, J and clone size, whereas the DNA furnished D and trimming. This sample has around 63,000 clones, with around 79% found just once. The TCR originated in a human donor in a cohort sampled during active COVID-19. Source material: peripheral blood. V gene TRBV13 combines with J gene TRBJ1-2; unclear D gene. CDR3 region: CASSLIRSYGYTF. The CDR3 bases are TGTGCCAGCAGCTTAATACGGAGCTATGGCTACACCTTC.